This T cell receptor beta chain was obtained from a study of blood T cell repertoires in COVID-19. Background on the study: T cells, B-cell-depleted T cells, or PBMCs provided the cDNA or gDNA that served as material.

The V and J ends lost 2 bases and 2 bases respectively, with 7 bases between them. This CDR3 region has 13 residues. The germline gives CDR1 MNHEY, CDR2 SVGAGI. Source study methods: Counts of nucleated cells, estimated from reference gene primer amplification, were obtained. Method: immunoSEQ multiplex PCR; TCRdb's copy keeps in-frame clones and lacks some. V, J and clone size reflect that table, while D and trimming were determined from the DNA. In the table there are approximately 210,000 clones, roughly 84% of which are singletons. This clone was detected once. This clonotype originated in a man aged 35-49 years with active or convalescent COVID-19. Source material: peripheral blood. This chain connects TRBV6-5 to TRBJ2-7; the D gene is possibly TRBD1 (6 bases). CDR3 amino acids: CASSYGQTYEQYF. CDR3 nucleotides: TGTGCCAGCAGTTACGGACAGACCTACGAGCAGTACTTC.